Below, 31 T cell receptor beta chains from the same sample are listed, as sequenced in a study of human thymus T cells. Clones were read by immunoSEQ multiplex PCR, and TCRdb kept only the in-frame ones, dropping some. The table includes about 60,000 clones, 94% detected once. Source material: blood. These receptors originate from a boy under two years old with a congenital heart defect but otherwise immunologically healthy.

V usage is TRBV6-1 and J usage is TRBJ2-3; D not certain. Trimming stripped 7 bases from V and 0 bases from J, with 11 bases between. CDR3 size: 14 residues. The germline CDR1 and CDR2 sequences are MNHNS and SASEGT. CDR3 amino acids: CASNREISTDTQYF. CDR3 bases: TGTGCCAGCAATAGGGAAATAAGCACAGATACGCAGTATTTT.

The chain recombines TRBV19 with TRBJ2-7; 12 bases match TRBD2. With 5 bases clipped from V and 5 bases from J, the junction kept 10 bases outside the gene matches. CDR1 and CDR2 (germline): LNHDA, SQIVND (reference sequence). This CDR3 spans 16 amino acids. The CDR3 DNA sequence: TGTGCCAGTAGTCCAATGGGACTAGCGGGTATCGACGAGCAGTACTTC. This sequence encodes CASSPMGLAGIDEQYF.

The chain recombines TRBV4-1 with TRBJ1-2, with D perhaps TRBD1 (6 bases). The V end lost 0 bases, the J end lost 2 bases, and 10 bases lay between the germline ends. CDR1 MGHRA and CDR2 YSYEKL come from the germline V gene. This CDR3 has 15 amino acids. The CDR3 DNA sequence: TGCGCCAGCAGCCAAGAGTATACAGGGAACTATGGCTACACCTTC. It is translated as CASSQEYTGNYGYTF.

The chain carries TRBV7-2 and TRBJ2-7, with 7 bases aligning to TRBD1. CDR1 is SGHTA, CDR2 FQGNSA, per germline. With V trimmed by 2 bases and J by 2 bases, 0 bases remained unmatched. The CDR3 loop spans 13 amino acids. DNA of the CDR3: TGTGCCAGCAGCTTAACAGGGGCCTACGAGCAGTACTTC. As protein: CASSLTGAYEQYF.

The gene calls are TRBV21-1 and TRBJ2-5; TRBD2, as called in the table, went unchecked against the DNA. TRBV21-1 is described as a pseudogene. This CDR3 region has 16 residues. The CDR3 region has the DNA TGTGCCAGCAGCACCCCGACTAGCGGGAAGGGAGAGACCCAGTACTTC. Protein sequence: CASSTPTSGKGETQYF.

Here the CDR3 reads CASSLGQVGGYTF. DNA of the CDR3: TGTGCCAGCAGCTTAGGACAGGTCGGGGGCTACACCTTC. The rearrangement links TRBV11-2 to TRBJ1-2; a weak D match, TRBD1 (6 bases). V was clipped by 1 base and J by 8 bases, with 11 bases between them. From germline, CDR1 is SGHAT and CDR2 FQNNGV. This CDR3 contains 13 residues. The whole variable domain, remainder taken from reference TRBV11-2 and TRBJ1-2, is EAGVAQSPRYKIIEKRQSVAFWCNPISGHATLYWYQQILGQGPKLLIQFQNNGVVDDSQLPKDRFSAERLKGVDSTLKIQPAKLEDSAVYLCASSLGQVGGYTFGSGTRLTVV.

The chain combines TRBV5-4 with TRBJ2-3; D possibly corresponds to TRBD1 (5 bases). CDR1 and CDR2 (germline): SGHNT, YYREEE (reference sequence). This CDR3 has 12 residues. Trimming removed 3 bases at V and 7 bases at J, with 9 bases between. The CDR3 bases are TGTGCCAGCAGCTATCCAGGGTATACGCAGTATTTT. Translation: CASSYPGYTQYF.

The V gene is TRBV29-1, the J gene TRBJ2-7, with D possibly being TRBD2 (6 bases). Trimming cost V 5 bases and J 4 bases, with 15 bases left between them. CDR3 size: 13 residues. The V gene's germline CDR1 is SQVTM and CDR2 ANQGSEA. The CDR3: CSVIGFGGYEQYF. CDR3 sequence (DNA): TGCAGCGTTATCGGCTTCGGGGGATACGAGCAGTACTTC.

The V gene is TRBV27, the J gene TRBJ2-3, with TRBD2 identical over 9 bases. V trimming: 1 base; J trimming: 2 bases; junction bases outside the gene matches: 4. The germline CDR1 and CDR2 sequences are MNHEY and SMNVEV (reference sequence). The CDR3 is 16 amino acids. The CDR3 loop is CASSLFAGGPTDTQYF. Written as DNA, the CDR3 is TGTGCCAGCAGTTTATTTGCGGGGGGGCCCACAGATACGCAGTATTTT.

This CDR3 reads CASSPSYPRASYNEQFF. For the CDR3, the DNA is TGTGCCAGCAGTCCCTCCTACCCTCGCGCCTCCTACAATGAGCAGTTCTTC. The chain has TRBV28 and TRBJ2-1; D ambiguous. CDR3 length: 17 amino acids. Per the germline V gene, CDR1 is MDHEN and CDR2 is SYDVKM. V lost 5 bases and J lost 0, with 17 bases in between.

J is TRBJ2-2 and V is TRBV7-3; D gene unclear. Trimming took 2 bases from V and 1 from J, leaving 17 bases between them. The CDR3 length is 18 residues. Per the germline V gene, CDR1 is SGHTA and CDR2 is FQGTGA. The CDR3 nucleotides are TGTGCCAGCAGCTTATCCGCAGATCAAGGCGGGAACACCGGGGAGCTGTTTTTT. Its protein is CASSLSADQGGNTGELFF.

The chain combines TRBV28 with TRBJ2-5, with 14 bases that match TRBD2. The CDR3 spans 16 residues. After removal of 3 bases from V and 5 bases from J, the junction contained 5 bases not matched to a gene. Germline V CDR1 and CDR2: MDHEN, SYDVKM. The CDR3 nucleotides read TGTGCCAGCAGTTTGGGGACTAGCGGGAGAAGGGAGACCCAGTACTTC. Protein product: CASSLGTSGRRETQYF.

The rearrangement links TRBV7-8 to TRBJ2-7; TRBD2 might be the D (7 bases). Trimming pared 2 bases from V and 3 bases from J, leaving 11 bases between. Per germline, CDR1 SGHVS and CDR2 FQNEAQ. CDR3 length: 14 residues. Here the CDR3 reads CASSLRGGRYEQYF. CDR3 in DNA: TGTGCCAGCAGCTTAAGGGGGGGCCGCTACGAGCAGTACTTC.

CDR3 protein: CASSSSGRAQETQYF. As DNA, the CDR3 is TGCGCCAGCAGCTCTAGCGGGAGGGCCCAGGAGACCCAGTACTTC. The gene calls are TRBV5-1 and TRBJ2-5; 12 nucleotides align to TRBD2. J lost 5 bases, V lost 3 bases, and 5 bases had no gene match. Germline V lookup: CDR1 SGHRS, CDR2 YFSETQ. This CDR3 contains 15 residues.

The chain joins TRBV9 to TRBJ2-7; D might be TRBD2 (6 bases). The CDR3 has 15 amino acids. Germline-derived CDR1 and CDR2 are SGDLS and YYNGEE. V dropped 0 bases and J dropped 4 bases, with 14 bases sitting between them. CDR3 sequence (DNA): TGTGCCAGCAGCGTAGCAGGGACTTTCGGGTACGAGCAGTACTTC. This encodes CASSVAGTFGYEQYF.

The chain couples TRBV4-2 to TRBJ1-2, with D perhaps TRBD1 (6 bases). V lost 3 bases and J 4 bases, leaving 6 bases between the germline ends. The CDR3 has 12 amino acids. Germline CDR1 is LGHNA and CDR2 is YNFKEQ. Written as DNA, the CDR3 is TGTGCCAGCAGCCAGACAGGCTATGGCTACACCTTC. Translated, it gives CASSQTGYGYTF.

The chain uses TRBV6-1 and TRBJ2-3, with 7 bases lining up with TRBD2. The length of the CDR3 is 15 residues. CDR1 is MNHNS and CDR2 is SASEGT in the germline V gene. With 7 bases clipped from V and 2 bases from J, the junction kept 9 bases outside the gene matches. This CDR3 reads CASTIRAGFTDTQYF. The CDR3 nucleotides read TGTGCCAGCACGATTCGAGCGGGGTTCACAGATACGCAGTATTTT.

This chain joins TRBV27 and TRBJ1-6; no reliable D call. This CDR3 spans 12 amino acids. V was pared by 3 bases and J by 8 bases, with 5 bases between. Germline CDR1 is MNHEY and CDR2 is SMNVEV (reference sequence). The CDR3 sequence: CASSLPDSPLHF. In nucleotides, the CDR3 is TGTGCCAGCAGTTTGCCAGATTCACCCCTCCACTTT.

The chain joins TRBV4-1 to TRBJ2-1; D may match TRBD1 or TRBD2 (5 bases each). Germline lookup yields CDR1 MGHRA and CDR2 YSYEKL. The CDR3 sequence is 12 residues long. V was clipped by 3 bases and J by 13 bases, with 13 bases between them. CDR3 coding DNA: TGCGCCAGCAGCCATGGGGGTCGGGAACAGTTCTTC. It yields the protein CASSHGGREQFF.

J is TRBJ2-2 and V is TRBV5-4; 7 bases align to TRBD1. This CDR3 contains 14 residues. Trimming cost V 4 bases and J 4 bases; bases outside gene matches: 4. Germline CDR1 and CDR2: SGHNT and YYREEE (reference sequence). The CDR3 DNA reads TGTGCCAGCAGCCTCGCAGGGGGCACCGGGGAGCTGTTTTTT. Translated, it gives CASSLAGGTGELFF.

The J gene is TRBJ2-3, the V gene TRBV4-2; D tentatively fits TRBD1 or TRBD2 (5 bases each). The germline V and J ends were trimmed by 0 bases and 0 bases, with 7 bases remaining between them. Germline-derived CDR1 and CDR2 are LGHNA and YNFKEQ. This CDR3 is 15 amino acids long. The CDR3 is CASSQDGDSTDTQYF. As DNA, the CDR3 is TGTGCCAGCAGCCAAGACGGGGACAGCACAGATACGCAGTATTTT.

The chain employs TRBV6-1 and TRBJ1-1, with D maybe TRBD1 (6 bases). The CDR3 spans 12 residues. The germline gives CDR1 MNHNS, CDR2 SASEGT. V was cut by 6 bases and J by 5 bases, with 10 bases left in between. The CDR3 loop reads CASSLQGTEAFF. The CDR3 DNA reads TGTGCCAGCAGCCTTCAGGGGACTGAAGCTTTCTTT.

V and J are TRBV6-1 and TRBJ1-6; D ambiguous. Trimming removed 8 bases from V and 8 bases from J, with 19 bases in between. Germline CDR1 is MNHNS and CDR2 is SASEGT. The CDR3 loop spans 15 amino acids. The CDR3 DNA is TGTGCCAGCCTGGAGCGGATGGGTGGGGATTCACCCCTCCACTTT. It specifies CASLERMGGDSPLHF.

The chain employs TRBV19 and TRBJ1-5; TRBD1 aligns across 7 bases. With 5 bases clipped from V and 4 bases from J, the junction kept 8 bases outside the gene matches. The CDR3 contains 15 residues. Per the germline V gene, CDR1 is LNHDA and CDR2 is SQIVND (reference sequence). This CDR3 reads CASSVGTVDNQPQHF. The CDR3 DNA reads TGTGCCAGTAGTGTCGGGACAGTGGATAATCAGCCCCAGCATTTT.

V usage is TRBV25-1 and J usage is TRBJ1-2, with D perhaps TRBD1 (5 bases). Trimming removed 5 bases at V and 4 bases at J, with 8 bases between. Germline assignment: CDR1 MGHDK and CDR2 SYGVNS. This CDR3 contains 12 residues. This chain's CDR3 is CASSPGRYGYTF. The CDR3 DNA sequence: TGTGCCAGCAGTCCAGGGCGCTATGGCTACACCTTC.

The V call is TRBV4-1, the J call TRBJ2-2; D perhaps matches TRBD1 (6 bases). The CDR3 loop spans 16 amino acids. The germline V gene has CDR1 MGHRA and CDR2 YSYEKL. V was cut by 1 base and J by 7 bases, with 16 bases left in between. CDR3 protein: CASSQVPPGVSGELFF. The CDR3 DNA sequence: TGCGCCAGCAGCCAAGTCCCCCCAGGGGTGAGCGGGGAGCTGTTTTTT.

The gene calls are TRBV5-1 and TRBJ2-5; D tentatively reads TRBD1 or TRBD2 (6 bases each). Trimming shortened V by 4 bases and J by 5 bases, and 18 bases separated the two germline ends. CDR1 and CDR2 from the germline V gene are SGHRS and YFSETQ. The CDR3 consists of 15 residues. The CDR3 nucleotides are TGCGCCAGCAGCCCGGGGGCCGGGGGTCCGGAGACCCAGTACTTC. It codes for CASSPGAGGPETQYF.

The rearrangement links TRBV5-6 to TRBJ2-3; D is ambiguous. V dropped 3 bases and J dropped 2 bases, with 10 bases sitting between them. The germline CDR1 and CDR2 sequences are SGHDT and YYEEEE. This CDR3 comprises 14 residues. The CDR3 sequence is CASSYREVTDTQYF. The CDR3 coding sequence is TGTGCCAGCAGCTACCGCGAGGTCACAGATACGCAGTATTTT.

The sample holds one count of this clone. The gene calls are TRBV5-1 and TRBJ2-3; no clear D. Germline values: CDR1 SGHRS, CDR2 YFSETQ. The CDR3 covers 15 residues. V shed 0 bases and J shed 0 bases, with 8 bases lying between them. This CDR3 is CASSLDGPSTDTQYF. The CDR3 nucleotides read TGCGCCAGCAGCTTGGATGGGCCTAGCACAGATACGCAGTATTTT.

The genes are TRBV4-1 and TRBJ2-1; no reliable D call. Trimming took off 4 bases at V and 5 bases at J, with 6 bases between the two ends. The CDR3 extends over 12 amino acids. Germline values: CDR1 MGHRA, CDR2 YSYEKL. The CDR3 DNA reads TGCGCCAGCAGCCCCTCGAACAATGAGCAGTTCTTC. It specifies CASSPSNNEQFF.

V is TRBV2 and J is TRBJ1-5, with D hard to call. CDR3 length: 14 amino acids. The V and J ends lost 2 bases and 2 bases respectively, with 7 bases between them. Germline values: CDR1 SNHLY, CDR2 FYNNEI. CDR3 loop: CASSENRGNQPQHF. The CDR3, as DNA: TGTGCCAGCAGTGAAAACAGAGGCAATCAGCCCCAGCATTTT.